This is a list of T cell receptor beta chains from one sample in a study of CD8 T cells in ankylosing spondylitis. TCRdb re-called the 5' RACE reads through MiXCR, storing one row per CDR3 protein. The sample includes approximately 340,000 distinct CDR3 sequences, under 15% of them seen just once. Material: blood, either unsorted or a sorted T cell fraction (not recorded which). The source is a male donor with ankylosing spondylitis or in good health (not recorded which). CDR3s include the opening cysteine and the closing phenylalanine or tryptophan.

TRBJ2-5,TRBV12-3/TRBV12-4,CASSLGNGRETQYF
TRBJ2-1,TRBV11-2,CASSLGKNNEQFF
TRBJ1-1,TRBV7-2,CASSLFADRLNTEAFF
TRBJ2-1,TRBV7-2,CASISDRGSYNEQFF
TRBJ2-7,TRBV7-8,CASSFSPRGSGRGEQYF
TRBJ2-2,TRBV5-1,CASSPGTGATGELFF
TRBJ2-4,TRBV6-5,CASSYSSLQGGKNIQYF
TRBJ2-4,TRBV12-3/TRBV12-4,CASSPGGLAKNIQYF
TRBJ2-7,TRBV29-1,CSVGGRATYEQYF
TRBJ2-7,TRBV7-6,CASSLEGSDHEQYF
TRBJ2-7,TRBV12-3/TRBV12-4,CASSLRHRQAEQYF
TRBJ1-1,TRBV7-9,CASSLALGQLNTEAFF
TRBJ2-7,TRBV11-2,CASSPLSTSGTYEQYF
TRBJ2-7,TRBV10-3,CAISEKGLAYEQYF
TRBJ2-3,TRBV29-1,CSVDRQGTDTQYF
TRBJ2-3,TRBV6-1,CASRGESTDTQYF
TRBJ2-7,TRBV12-3/TRBV12-4,CASSIQDYYEQYF
TRBJ2-3,TRBV20-1,CSAPPGSGSTDTQYF
TRBJ2-3,TRBV20-1,CSATDTDTQYF
TRBJ2-5,TRBV6-1,CASSEIGETQYF
TRBJ2-1,TRBV14,CASSHLRDGKQFF
TRBJ2-2,TRBV12-3/TRBV12-4,CASRGRANTGELFF
TRBJ2-2,TRBV29-1,CSVATGPGTGELFF
TRBJ2-1,TRBV7-9,CASSLKLAGFDEQFF
TRBJ1-4,TRBV5-6,CASSLDATELNEKLFF
TRBJ2-5,TRBV12-3/TRBV12-4,CASRSNWGGAETQYF
TRBJ1-6,TRBV2,CASSGQGSSPLHF
TRBJ2-7,TRBV5-1,CASSLETGSYFEQYF
TRBJ2-2,TRBV6-5,CASSSREGGPGELFF
TRBJ1-5,TRBV7-2,CASSLGGAGQPQHF
TRBJ2-7,TRBV20-1,CSATGGVYEQYF
TRBJ1-1,TRBV2,CASMIESGNTEAFF
TRBJ1-5,TRBV5-6,CASTKTGGNQPQHF
TRBJ2-5,TRBV5-6,CASTPRGGQGHETQYF
TRBJ2-7,TRBV12-3/TRBV12-4,CASSFWTYEQYF
TRBJ2-3,TRBV6-1,CASSTGISDTQYF
TRBJ2-5,TRBV11-2,CASSLDGGAQTQYF
TRBJ1-5,TRBV7-2,CASSLAASQPQHF
TRBJ1-1,TRBV25-1,CASSAYGVNTEAFF
TRBJ2-5,TRBV14,CASSRRGRETQYF
TRBJ2-1,TRBV27,CASGRPGYNEQFF
TRBJ2-7,TRBV29-1,CSVEDQEGGEQYF
TRBJ2-4,TRBV4-1,CASSQENQGVAKNIQYF
TRBJ2-3,TRBV29-1,CSVQGAEDTQYF
TRBJ1-2,TRBV4-2,CASSQDSGSNYGYTF
TRBJ2-2,TRBV6-6,CASSLTNPGELFF
TRBJ2-6,TRBV6-1,CASSEGTGTGANVLTF
TRBJ1-1,TRBV20-1,CSARRQLGVFTEAFF
TRBJ2-5,TRBV5-4,CASSHRQQETQYF
TRBJ1-4,TRBV6-1,CASRPQSAGKLFF
TRBJ1-2,TRBV7-2,CASSIEDRVQGYTF
TRBJ1-1,TRBV20-1,CSAKLGRDTEAFF
TRBJ2-6,TRBV29-1,CSVKEQGSTGANVLTF
TRBJ1-1,TRBV5-1,CASSFGQHTEAFF
TRBJ2-7,TRBV11-2,CASSLDPGMDYEQYF
TRBJ2-1,TRBV5-1,CASSVTGWGNEQFF
TRBJ2-7,TRBV20-1,CSARASGRPYEQYF